This T cell receptor (beta chain) was identified in a study of T cells in tumors after PD-1 blockade. The wider study: Patients had no prior checkpoint blockade, systemic immunosuppressants, or anti-cancer therapy within 4 weeks. During anti-PD-1 treatment, some patients continued daily vismodegib 150 mg. Patients received pembrolizumab 200 mg every 3 weeks or cemiplimab 350 mg every 2 weeks. Findings and limits, study-wide: Peripheral recruitment is suggested, as some novel exhausted tumor clones were in pre-treatment blood.

Using immunoSEQ multiplex PCR, the repertoire was profiled, and TCRdb retains in-frame clones only, with some absent. The table has about 33,000 clones, around four fifths seen once. In regard to this clone: Its cognate antigen is unknown.

This CDR3 has 15 residues. Per germline, CDR1 SGDLS and CDR2 YYNGEE. V was pared by 2 bases and J by 4 bases, with 9 bases of the junction left unmatched. The sequences come from PBMCs, collected before anti-PD-1 treatment. This TCR was recovered from a human donor with basal cell carcinoma. The rearrangement links TRBV9 to TRBJ2-7, with TRBD2 matching over 7 bases. Here the CDR3 DNA reads TGTGCCAGCAGCGTTTCCGGGGGGTCTCAATACGAGCAGTACTTC. It specifies CASSVSGGSQYEQYF. Complete variable domain (other parts from reference TRBV9 and TRBJ2-7): DSGVTQTPKHLITATGQRVTLRCSPRSGDLSVYWYQQSLDQGLQFLIQYYNGEERAKGNILERFSAQQFPDLHSELNLSSLELGDSALYFCASSVSGGSQYEQYFGPGTRLTVT.